This T cell receptor (beta chain) comes out of a study of tissue T cells after allogeneic stem cell transplantation. Study-wide points: Some tissue clones might be persisting host cells; their alloreactivity or antigen specificity was not determined. TCR repertoires tracked anatomic similarity, regardless of disease or transplant status. Tissue-detected TCR repertoire was only partly captured by blood and spleen T cells.

Time point specified: mouse harvest day 7 after allogeneic transplant. The graft held 10^6 splenic CD5+ T cells and 10^7 T-cell-depleted bone marrow cells. Tissues came from B6→BALB/c major-mismatch GVHD mice at day 7 or 14. This clone was observed a handful of times. As yet, its antigen is unknown. Gene names and germline refer to mouse. The read terminates 1 residue before the CDR3 end, so the remaining end is supplied by the germline J gene. Clones were sequenced by immunoSEQ multiplex PCR, and TCRdb holds only the in-frame ones, with some missing. The sample gives some 10,000 clones, roughly 45% of which show up once; 6% to 7.5% is in the top ten. V shed 4 bases and J 7 bases; nucleotides not matched to a gene: 9. The CDR3 totals 15 residues. Germline V lookup: CDR1 GKSSPN, CDR2 SITVG.

Sequences were obtained from gut tissue. This clonotype was obtained from a female BALB/c mouse given C57BL/6 T cells with graft-versus-host disease after an allogeneic hematopoietic cell transplant. This chain links TRBV31 with TRBJ2-1; 11 bases fit TRBD2. The covered CDR3 bases are TGTGCCTGGACTTTAACTGGGGGGGCGGGAGCTGAGCAGTTC. This translates into CAWTLTGGAGAEQF. The complete CDR3 sequence is CAWTLTGGAGAEQFF. Filled out from reference TRBV31 and TRBJ2-1, the complete variable domain reads AQTIHQWPVAEIKAVGSPLSLGCTIKGKSSPNLYWYWQATGGTLQQLFYSITVGQVESVVQLNLSASRPKDDQFILSTEKLLLSHSGFYLCAWTLTGGAGAEQFFGPGTRLTVL.